The 24 T cell receptor beta chains below were found in one sample sequenced in a study of T-cell reconstitution after alpha-beta-depleted transplantation in children. This sample's TCRbeta library carried unique molecular identifier barcodes. TCRdb analysed the PCR reads with MiXCR anew, one entry per CDR3 protein. This sample has hundreds of thousands of distinct CDR3 sequences, with over 10% found just once. The sequences come from PBMCs, collected before TCRalphabeta/CD19-depleted stem cell transplant. These TCRs come from a girl under 10 years old with congenital amegakaryocytic thrombocytopenia, due to receive a stem cell transplant.

The CDR3 coding sequence is TGTGCCAGCAGTTACTCACGGGGCACCCAGTACTTC. Protein product: CASSYSRGTQYF. The V and J genes are TRBV6-5 and TRBJ2-5; TRBD1 or TRBD2 may be the D gene (5 bases each). Germline assignment: CDR1 MNHEY and CDR2 SVGAGI. The CDR3 runs to 12 residues. The germline V and J ends were trimmed by 0 bases and 8 bases, with 7 bases remaining between them.

Note on this clonotype: A clone one base away is much larger, so this may be a read error. V gene TRBV29-1 combines with J gene TRBJ2-7; 7 positions match TRBD1. There are 14 residues in the CDR3. The germline V gene has CDR1 SQVTM and CDR2 ANQGSEA. This CDR3 is CSVRNTGTVYEQHF. The CDR3, as DNA: TGCAGCGTGAGGAATACCGGGACAGTCTACGAGCAGCACTTC.

This clonotype was counted ten times or more. The V gene is TRBV2, the J gene TRBJ2-7, with 7 bases matching TRBD1. Germline loops: CDR1 SNHLY, CDR2 FYNNEI. Germline trimming cut 6 bases from V and 3 bases from J; bases unmatched to any gene: 8. The CDR3 spans 14 residues. The CDR3 nucleotides read TGTGCCAGCAGAAACCGGGACAGACTCTACGAGCAGTACTTC. As protein: CASRNRDRLYEQYF.

This chain links TRBV15 with TRBJ1-6; D remains ambiguous. V shed 1 base and J shed 0 bases, with 7 bases lying between them. Looked up from germline, CDR1 is LNHNV and CDR2 is YYDKDF (reference sequence). This CDR3 has 16 amino acids. CDR3 sequence: CATSRVESSYNSPLHF. For the CDR3, the DNA is TGTGCCACCAGCAGAGTGGAAAGCTCCTATAATTCACCCCTCCACTTT.

Note on this clonotype: Possible read error: a much larger clone is one base away. The V and J genes are TRBV12-3 or TRBV12-4 and TRBJ2-5; TRBD1 agrees at 7 bases. The CDR3 has 15 residues. CDR3 in DNA: TGTGCCACCAGTCGGGACAGATTCAAACAAGAGACCCAGTACTTC. Protein: CATSRDRFKQETQYF.

J is TRBJ1-3 and V is TRBV12-3 or TRBV12-4; weak D call: TRBD1 (6 bases). Deletions cut 5 bases from V and 4 bases from J, with 15 bases between. CDR3 size: 15 residues. Here the CDR3 reads CASSLRGAPGNTIYF. CDR3 coding DNA: TGTGCCAGCAGTCTTAGGGGGGCTCCAGGAAACACCATATATTTT.

This clonotype has at least ten counts. The chain uses TRBV5-1 and TRBJ2-2; no clear D gene. CDR3 length: 16 amino acids. V was pared by 4 bases and J by 0 bases, with 13 bases between. Germline lookup yields CDR1 SGHRS and CDR2 YFSETQ. The CDR3 is CASSPRWEANTGELFF. The CDR3 DNA is TGCGCCAGCAGCCCGCGTTGGGAAGCGAACACCGGGGAGCTGTTTTTT.

This clonotype was recorded at least ten times. The chain links TRBV7-8 to TRBJ2-5; no reliable D call. The CDR3 is 15 residues long. Germline V gene lookup returns CDR1 SGHVS and CDR2 FQNEAQ. The V gene lost 0 bases and the J gene lost 0 bases, with 8 bases spanning the gap. CDR3 DNA sequence: TGTGCCAGCAGCTTAGCGCTTGTGTACCAAGAGACCCAGTACTTC. Translated, it gives CASSLALVYQETQYF.

Many counts were recorded for this clonotype. The chain couples TRBV7-8 to TRBJ2-7; D remains ambiguous. Per the germline V gene, CDR1 is SGHVS and CDR2 is FQNEAQ. The CDR3 runs 14 residues. Trimming took 4 bases from V and 2 from J, leaving 12 bases between them. The CDR3 DNA is TGTGCCAGCAGCTCTGGCGACCGACCCTACGAGCAGTACTTC. Its protein is CASSSGDRPYEQYF.

This clonotype showed up many times. The rearrangement uses TRBV5-1 and TRBJ2-5; no firm D call. CDR1 is SGHRS, CDR2 YFSETQ, per germline. This CDR3 region has 14 residues. Trimming stripped 4 bases from V and 1 base from J, with 11 bases between. Here the CDR3 DNA reads TGCGCCAGCAGCCCAGCCTCGTTCCAAGAGACCCAGTACTTC. Translation: CASSPASFQETQYF.

This chain connects TRBV7-8 to TRBJ2-7; perhaps D is TRBD1 or TRBD2 (5 bases each). V was cut by 5 bases and J by 2 bases, with 16 bases left in between. CDR3 length: 15 amino acids. Per the germline V gene, CDR1 is SGHVS and CDR2 is FQNEAQ. The CDR3 spells CASSPRRDAAYEQYF. The CDR3 DNA sequence: TGTGCCAGCAGCCCACGCAGGGACGCCGCCTACGAGCAGTACTTC.

The V gene is TRBV12-3 or TRBV12-4, the J gene TRBJ2-5; D gene ambiguous. CDR3 length equals 12 residues. The ends were cut back, 8 bases at V and 5 bases at J, with 12 bases in the middle. The DNA for the CDR3 is TGTGCCAGCGGCGAAGGGTGGGAGACCCAGTACTTC. Residues: CASGEGWETQYF.

This clonotype appeared many times. The chain has TRBV20-1 and TRBJ2-3; no firm D call. The V gene lost 6 bases and the J gene lost 1 base, with 11 bases spanning the gap. The CDR3 is 13 residues long. Germline CDR1 and CDR2: DFQATT and SNEGSKA (reference sequence). CDR3 sequence reads: CSAPTKRTDTQYF. CDR3 in DNA: TGCAGTGCCCCCACAAAACGCACAGATACGCAGTATTTT.

The table lists this clonotype with many counts. V usage is TRBV5-1 and J usage is TRBJ2-2; tentatively, D is TRBD1 (5 bases). This CDR3 contains 11 residues. Trimming removed 6 bases from V and 10 bases from J, with 10 bases in between. Per the germline V gene, CDR1 is SGHRS and CDR2 is YFSETQ. The CDR3 DNA is TGCGCCAGCACCCAGGGTTCGGAGCTGTTTTTT. This codes for CASTQGSELFF.

At least ten counts were recorded for this clonotype. The genes are TRBV29-1 and TRBJ2-5; D gene ambiguous. V was clipped by 5 bases and J by 5 bases, with 15 bases between them. In germline, CDR1 is SQVTM, CDR2 ANQGSEA. The CDR3 length is 13 residues. This CDR3 is CSVPGLRLETQYF. CDR3 coding DNA: TGCAGCGTTCCCGGGTTACGGTTGGAGACCCAGTACTTC.

This clonotype was counted at least ten times. This chain connects TRBV20-1 to TRBJ2-3; 10 bases match TRBD1. Looked up from germline, CDR1 is DFQATT and CDR2 is SNEGSKA (reference sequence). The CDR3 contains 16 residues. V trimming: 5 bases; J trimming: 2 bases; junction bases outside the gene matches: 10. The CDR3 region has the DNA TGCAGTGCTGGTCGACCTGGGACAGGGGACACAGATACGCAGTATTTT. This sequence encodes CSAGRPGTGDTDTQYF.

The J gene is TRBJ1-2, the V gene TRBV28, with D unresolved. Deletions cut 3 bases from V and 3 bases from J, with 8 bases between. The CDR3 is 13 amino acids. From germline, CDR1 is MDHEN and CDR2 SYDVKM. DNA of the CDR3: TGTGCCAGCAGTTTCTTTGACGACTATGGCTACACCTTC. This sequence encodes CASSFFDDYGYTF.

In its sample, this clonotype was seen a few times. The rearrangement uses TRBV11-2 and TRBJ2-1; no reliable D call. CDR1 is SGHAT, CDR2 FQNNGV, per germline. The ends were cut back, 3 bases at V and 2 bases at J, with 11 bases in the middle. The CDR3 has 15 amino acids. CDR3 region: CASSFNRLTYNEQFF. The DNA of the CDR3 is TGTGCCAGCAGCTTTAATAGGTTGACCTACAATGAGCAGTTCTTC.

This clonotype was counted at least ten times. CDR3 DNA: TGTGCCAGCACGAATTGGACTAGCAAAGATGAGCAGTTCTTC. This sequence encodes CASTNWTSKDEQFF. V usage is TRBV7-2 and J usage is TRBJ2-1; 8 nucleotides line up with TRBD2. Germline values: CDR1 SGHTA, CDR2 FQGNSA. This CDR3 is built from 14 residues. V lost 7 bases, J lost 8 bases, and 10 bases stayed unmatched.

This clonotype appeared many times. The chain combines TRBV20-1 with TRBJ1-2; the D gene is possibly TRBD1 (6 bases). Between the trimmed V and J ends, which lost 1 base and 5 bases, there was a span of 11 bases. This CDR3 contains 13 residues. Germline CDR1 is DFQATT and CDR2 is SNEGSKA (reference sequence). The CDR3: CSARAGTPYGYTF. DNA for the CDR3: TGCAGTGCTAGAGCCGGGACACCTTATGGCTACACCTTC.

This clonotype was observed many times. V gene TRBV7-9 combines with J gene TRBJ2-2; D gene ambiguous. The length of the CDR3 is 14 residues. The germline V gene encodes CDR1 SEHNR and CDR2 FQNEAQ (reference sequence). Between the trimmed V and J ends, which lost 5 bases and 6 bases, there was a span of 13 bases. The CDR3 protein is CASSADLASGELFF. In nucleotides, the CDR3 is TGTGCCAGCAGCGCCGATCTGGCGTCCGGGGAGCTGTTTTTT. The complete variable domain, with remaining parts taken from reference TRBV7-9 and TRBJ2-2, reads DTGVSQNPRHKITKRGQNVTFRCDPISEHNRLYWYRQTLGQGPEFLTYFQNEAQLEKSRLLSDRFSAERPKGSFSTLEIQRTEQGDSAMYLCASSADLASGELFFGEGSRLTVL.

This clonotype was recorded a few times. The V and J genes are TRBV3-1 and TRBJ2-5; possibly TRBD2 for D (5 bases). This CDR3 is 16 amino acids long. Germline values: CDR1 LGHDT, CDR2 YNNKEL (reference sequence). V lost 1 base, J lost 2 bases, and 14 bases lay in between. CDR3 in amino acids: CASSQAGIPQQETQYF. CDR3 coding DNA: TGTGCCAGCAGCCAAGCCGGGATCCCCCAACAAGAGACCCAGTACTTC.

There are many counts of this clonotype. CDR3 nucleotides: TGTGCCAGCAGCGTGGCGCAAGGGTTGAATGAGCAGTTCTTC. Its translation is CASSVAQGLNEQFF. This chain joins TRBV5-6 and TRBJ2-1; D ambiguous. The CDR3 loop spans 14 amino acids. The V end lost 4 bases, the J end lost 7 bases, and 15 bases lay between the germline ends. The germline CDR1 and CDR2 sequences are SGHDT and YYEEEE.

This CDR3 is CAWSVPGGETQYF. The CDR3 DNA sequence: TGTGCCTGGAGTGTACCCGGTGGCGAGACCCAGTACTTC. J is TRBJ2-5 and V is TRBV30; D remains unclear. Trimming removed 0 bases from V and 5 bases from J, with 10 bases in between. The CDR3 spans 13 residues. CDR1 is GTSNPN and CDR2 is SVGIG in the germline V gene (reference sequence).